One T cell receptor beta chain is described in this entry. The antigen is unknown. This sample stems from a study of cytomegalovirus exposure and HLA in healthy donors. This CDR3 comprises 13 residues. The germline CDR1 and CDR2 sequences are MNHNS and SASEGT. V was cut by 7 bases and J by 5 bases, with 14 bases left in between. Study-level points and caveats: Fewer N-insertions (relative to the approximately 670-donor mean) were reportedly seen in an Asian-associated ancestry cluster in a later analysis. The listing of 160 or so TCR beta chains classed them as cytomegalovirus-associated.

60 Vbeta and 13 Jbeta primers were used in PCR. The data were produced by immunoSEQ multiplex PCR, yet TCRdb's version contains in-frame clones alone and is incomplete. The sample contains roughly 88,000 clones, around 80% of which appear only once. The chain carries TRBV6-1 and TRBJ1-1; D remains unclear. Sequencing was carried out using PBMCs. The TCR sequence derives from a man aged 30 to 45 in good health and CMV-seropositive. CDR3 region: CASTAGRETEAFF. CDR3 in DNA: TGTGCCAGCACGGCGGGTCGAGAAACTGAAGCTTTCTTT.